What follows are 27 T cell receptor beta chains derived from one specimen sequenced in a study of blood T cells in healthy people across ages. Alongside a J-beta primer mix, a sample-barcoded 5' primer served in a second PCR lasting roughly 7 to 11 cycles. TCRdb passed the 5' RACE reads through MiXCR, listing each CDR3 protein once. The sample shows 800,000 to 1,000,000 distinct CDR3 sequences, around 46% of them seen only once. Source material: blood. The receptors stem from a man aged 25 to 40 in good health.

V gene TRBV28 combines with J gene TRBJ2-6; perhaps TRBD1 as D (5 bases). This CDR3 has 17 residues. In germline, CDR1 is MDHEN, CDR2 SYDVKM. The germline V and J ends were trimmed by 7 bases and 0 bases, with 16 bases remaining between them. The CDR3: CASKGNSRGSGANVLTF. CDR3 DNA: TGTGCCAGCAAGGGGAATTCACGCGGCTCTGGGGCCAACGTCCTGACTTTC.

The CDR3 coding sequence is TGTGCCAGCAACCGACAGGGGACCTCCTACGAGCAGTACTTC. As protein: CASNRQGTSYEQYF. The chain is built from TRBV28 and TRBJ2-7, with 8 bases lining up with TRBD1. There are 14 residues in the CDR3. V shed 7 bases and J 0 bases; nucleotides not matched to a gene: 5. CDR1 MDHEN and CDR2 SYDVKM come from the germline V gene.

In DNA, the CDR3 is TGTGCCAGTAGACAGACCCGGGGCGAGAATGAGCAGTTCTTC. Protein product: CASRQTRGENEQFF. This chain uses TRBV19 with TRBJ2-1, with D perhaps being TRBD1 or TRBD2 (5 bases each). The CDR3 is 14 residues long. V lost 6 bases and J lost 7, with 16 bases in between. CDR1 is LNHDA and CDR2 is SQIVND in the germline V gene (reference sequence).

Written as DNA, the CDR3 is TGTGCCAGCAGTCCCACAGGGCCCGGGGAGCTGTTTTTT. This sequence encodes CASSPTGPGELFF. The J gene is TRBJ2-2, the V gene TRBV12-3 or TRBV12-4; perhaps TRBD1 as D (6 bases). Trimming took off 5 bases at V and 6 bases at J, with 10 bases between the two ends. CDR3 size: 13 residues.

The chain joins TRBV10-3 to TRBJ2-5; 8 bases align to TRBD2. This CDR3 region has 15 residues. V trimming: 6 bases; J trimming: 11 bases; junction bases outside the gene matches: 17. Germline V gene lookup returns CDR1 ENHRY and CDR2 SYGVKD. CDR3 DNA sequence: TGTGCCATCAGAGGCGAGCGGGGGAGTTACAATGAGCAGTACTTC. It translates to CAIRGERGSYNEQYF.

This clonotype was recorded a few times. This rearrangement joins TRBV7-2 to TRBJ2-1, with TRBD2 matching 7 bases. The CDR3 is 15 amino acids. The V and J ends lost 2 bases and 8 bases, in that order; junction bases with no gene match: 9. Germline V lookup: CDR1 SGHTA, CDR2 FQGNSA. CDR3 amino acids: CASSLTRTRAHEQFF. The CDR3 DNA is TGTGCCAGCAGCTTAACCCGGACTAGAGCGCATGAGCAGTTCTTC.

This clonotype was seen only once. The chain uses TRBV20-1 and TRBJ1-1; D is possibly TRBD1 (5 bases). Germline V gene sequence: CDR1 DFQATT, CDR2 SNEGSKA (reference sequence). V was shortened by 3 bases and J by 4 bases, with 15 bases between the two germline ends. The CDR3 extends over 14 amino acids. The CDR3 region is CSASPPGLGTEAFF. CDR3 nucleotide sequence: TGCAGTGCTAGCCCACCAGGGTTGGGCACTGAAGCTTTCTTT.

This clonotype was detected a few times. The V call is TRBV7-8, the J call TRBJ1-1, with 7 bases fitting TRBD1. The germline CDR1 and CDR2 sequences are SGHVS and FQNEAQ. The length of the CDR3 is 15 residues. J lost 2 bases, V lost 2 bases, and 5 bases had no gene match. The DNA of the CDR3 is TGTGCCAGCAGCTTACAGGGGGACATTAACACTGAAGCTTTCTTT. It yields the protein CASSLQGDINTEAFF. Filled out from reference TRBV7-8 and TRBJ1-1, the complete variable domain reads GAGVSQSPRYKVAKRGQDVALRCDPISGHVSLFWYQQALGQGPEFLTYFQNEAQLDKSGLPSDRFFAERPEGSVSTLKIQRTQQEDSAVYLCASSLQGDINTEAFFGQGTRLTVV.

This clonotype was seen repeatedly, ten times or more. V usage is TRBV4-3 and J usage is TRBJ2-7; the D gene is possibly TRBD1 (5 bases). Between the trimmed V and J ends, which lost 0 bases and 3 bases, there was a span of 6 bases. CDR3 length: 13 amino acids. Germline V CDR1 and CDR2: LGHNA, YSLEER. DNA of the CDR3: TGCGCCAGCAGCCAAGATAGGGGCTACGAGCAGTACTTC. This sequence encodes CASSQDRGYEQYF.

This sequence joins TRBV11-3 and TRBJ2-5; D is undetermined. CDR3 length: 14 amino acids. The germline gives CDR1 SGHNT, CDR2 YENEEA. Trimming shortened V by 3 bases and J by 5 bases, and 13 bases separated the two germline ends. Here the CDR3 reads CASSFGPVEETQYF. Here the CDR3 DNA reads TGTGCCAGCAGCTTCGGACCGGTTGAGGAGACCCAGTACTTC.

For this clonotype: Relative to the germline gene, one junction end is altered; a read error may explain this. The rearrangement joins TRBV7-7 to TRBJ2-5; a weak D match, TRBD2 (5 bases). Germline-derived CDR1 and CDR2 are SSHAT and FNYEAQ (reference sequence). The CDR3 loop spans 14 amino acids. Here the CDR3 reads CASSSPGGWETQYF. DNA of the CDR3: TGTGCTAGCAGCTCCCCAGGAGGATGGGAGACCCAGTACTTC.

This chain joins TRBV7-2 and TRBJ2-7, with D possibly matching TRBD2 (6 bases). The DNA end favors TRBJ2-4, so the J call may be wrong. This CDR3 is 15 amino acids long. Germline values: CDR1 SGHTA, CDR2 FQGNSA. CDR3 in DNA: TGTGCCAGCAGCTTAATTTTCGGGGGTGAGGGCATTCAGTACTTC. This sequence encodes CASSLIFGGEGIQYF.

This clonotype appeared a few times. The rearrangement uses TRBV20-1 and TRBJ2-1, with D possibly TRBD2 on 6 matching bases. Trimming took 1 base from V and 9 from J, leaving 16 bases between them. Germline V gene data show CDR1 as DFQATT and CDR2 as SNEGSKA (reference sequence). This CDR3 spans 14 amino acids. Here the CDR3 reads CSARVRRARGEQFF. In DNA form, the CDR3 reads TGCAGTGCTAGAGTTAGACGGGCGCGGGGTGAGCAGTTCTTC.

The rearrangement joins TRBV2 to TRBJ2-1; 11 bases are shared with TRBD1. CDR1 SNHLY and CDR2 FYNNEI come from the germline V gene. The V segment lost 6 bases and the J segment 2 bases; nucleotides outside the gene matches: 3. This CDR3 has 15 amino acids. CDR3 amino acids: CASSADRGPYNEQFF. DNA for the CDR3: TGTGCCAGCAGCGCGGACAGGGGGCCCTACAATGAGCAGTTCTTC.

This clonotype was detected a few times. CDR3 DNA: TGTGCCAGCAGCTTAGCGGTGACAGGGGACGGCTACACCTTC. This translates into CASSLAVTGDGYTF. The chain couples TRBV7-8 to TRBJ1-2, with 8 bases aligning to TRBD1. CDR1 and CDR2 from the germline V gene are SGHVS and FQNEAQ. This CDR3 contains 14 residues. J gave up 8 bases and V 0 bases, and 5 bases lay outside the gene matches.

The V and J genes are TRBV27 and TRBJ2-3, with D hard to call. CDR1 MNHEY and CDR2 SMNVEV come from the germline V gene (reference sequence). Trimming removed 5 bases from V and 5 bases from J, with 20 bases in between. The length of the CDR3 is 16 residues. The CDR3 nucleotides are TGTGCCAGCAGTGCTCGGACGGATCGCCGAGGAGATACGCAGTATTTT. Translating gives CASSARTDRRGDTQYF.

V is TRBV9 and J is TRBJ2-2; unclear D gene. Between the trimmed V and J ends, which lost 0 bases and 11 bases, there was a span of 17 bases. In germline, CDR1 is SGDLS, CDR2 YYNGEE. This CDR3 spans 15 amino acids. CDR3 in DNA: TGTGCCAGCAGCGTAGATTCCCGTGTGGGGTCCGAGCTGTTTTTT. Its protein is CASSVDSRVGSELFF.

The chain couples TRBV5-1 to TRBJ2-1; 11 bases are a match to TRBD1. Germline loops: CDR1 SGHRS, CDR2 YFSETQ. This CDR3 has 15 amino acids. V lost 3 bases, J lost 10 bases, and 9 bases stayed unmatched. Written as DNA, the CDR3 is TGCGCCAGCAGCTCGGGACAGGGGGGCACCTACGAGCAGTTCTTC. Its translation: CASSSGQGGTYEQFF.

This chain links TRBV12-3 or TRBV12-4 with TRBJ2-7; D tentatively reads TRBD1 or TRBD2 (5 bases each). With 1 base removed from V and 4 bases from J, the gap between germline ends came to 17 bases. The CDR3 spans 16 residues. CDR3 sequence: CASSLVSGTLAYEQYF. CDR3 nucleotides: TGTGCCAGCAGTTTAGTGTCAGGGACGTTGGCTTACGAGCAGTACTTC.

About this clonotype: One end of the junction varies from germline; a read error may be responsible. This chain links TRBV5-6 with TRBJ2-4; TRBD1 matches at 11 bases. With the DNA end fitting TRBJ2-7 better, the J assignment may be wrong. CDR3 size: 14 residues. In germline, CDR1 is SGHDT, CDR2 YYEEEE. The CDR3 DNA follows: TGTGTCAGCAGCTGGACAGGGGGCATGGTCGAGCAGTACTTC. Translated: CVSSWTGGMVEQYF.

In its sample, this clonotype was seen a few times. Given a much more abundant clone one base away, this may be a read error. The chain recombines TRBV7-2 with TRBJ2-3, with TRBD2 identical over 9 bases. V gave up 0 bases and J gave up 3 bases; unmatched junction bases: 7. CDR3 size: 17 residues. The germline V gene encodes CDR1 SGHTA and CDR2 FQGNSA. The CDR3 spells CASSLAGAGGPTDTQYF. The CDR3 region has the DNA TGTGCCAGCAGCTTAGCGGGGGCGGGGGGGCCAACAGATACGCAGTATTTT.

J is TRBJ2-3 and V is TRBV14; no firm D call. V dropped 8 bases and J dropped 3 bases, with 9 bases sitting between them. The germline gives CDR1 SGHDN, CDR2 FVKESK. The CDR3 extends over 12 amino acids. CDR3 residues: CASRRWTDTQYF. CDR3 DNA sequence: TGTGCCAGCCGACGCTGGACAGATACGCAGTATTTT.

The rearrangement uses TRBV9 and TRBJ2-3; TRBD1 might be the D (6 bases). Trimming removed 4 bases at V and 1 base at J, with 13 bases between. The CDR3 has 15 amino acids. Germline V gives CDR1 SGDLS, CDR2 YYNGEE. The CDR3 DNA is TGTGCCAGCAGCCCGGGACATTCTCGCACAGATACGCAGTATTTT. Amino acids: CASSPGHSRTDTQYF.

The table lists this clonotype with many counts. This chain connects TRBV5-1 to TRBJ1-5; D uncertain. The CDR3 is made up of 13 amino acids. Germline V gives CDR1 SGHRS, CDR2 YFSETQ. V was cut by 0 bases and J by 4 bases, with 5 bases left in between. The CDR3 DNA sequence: TGCGCCAGCAGCTTGGCGGGGAATCAGCCCCAGCATTTT. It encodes CASSLAGNQPQHF.

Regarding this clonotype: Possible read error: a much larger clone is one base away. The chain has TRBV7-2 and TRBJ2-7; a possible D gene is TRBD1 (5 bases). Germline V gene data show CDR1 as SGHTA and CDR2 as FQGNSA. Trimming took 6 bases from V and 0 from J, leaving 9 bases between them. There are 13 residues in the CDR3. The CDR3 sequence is CASRATASYEQYF. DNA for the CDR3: TGTGCCAGCAGGGCGACAGCCTCCTACGAGCAGTACTTC. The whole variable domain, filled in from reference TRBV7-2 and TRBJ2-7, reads GAGVSQSPSNKVTEKGKDVELRCDPISGHTALYWYRQSLGQGLEFLIYFQGNSAPDKSGLPSDRFSAERTGGSVSTLTIQRTQQEDSAVYLCASRATASYEQYFGPGTRLTVT.

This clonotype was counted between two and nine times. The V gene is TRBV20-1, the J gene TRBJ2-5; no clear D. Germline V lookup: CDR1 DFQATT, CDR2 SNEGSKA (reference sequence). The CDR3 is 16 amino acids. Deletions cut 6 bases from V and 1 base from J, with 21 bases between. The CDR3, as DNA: TGCAGTGCAACGAGTGTTACCCGCGGCCCCCAAGAGACCCAGTACTTC. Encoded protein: CSATSVTRGPQETQYF.

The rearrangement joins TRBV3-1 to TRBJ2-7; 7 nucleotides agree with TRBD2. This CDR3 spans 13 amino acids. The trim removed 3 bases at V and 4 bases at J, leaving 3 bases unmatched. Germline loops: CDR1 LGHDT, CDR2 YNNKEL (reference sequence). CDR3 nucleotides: TGTGCCAGCAGCCAGTACGGGGGGTACGAGCAGTACTTC. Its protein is CASSQYGGYEQYF.